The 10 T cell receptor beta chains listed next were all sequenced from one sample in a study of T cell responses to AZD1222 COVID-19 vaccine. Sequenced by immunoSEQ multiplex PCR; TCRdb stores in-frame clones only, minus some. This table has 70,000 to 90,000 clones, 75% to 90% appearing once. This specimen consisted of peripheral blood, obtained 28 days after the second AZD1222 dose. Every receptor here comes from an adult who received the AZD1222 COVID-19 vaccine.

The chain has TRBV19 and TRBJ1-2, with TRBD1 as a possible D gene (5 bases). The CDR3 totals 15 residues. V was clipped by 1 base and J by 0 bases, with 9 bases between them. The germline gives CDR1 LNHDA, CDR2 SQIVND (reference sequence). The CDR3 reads CASSIGQGTNYGYTF. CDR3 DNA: TGTGCCAGTAGTATAGGTCAGGGAACTAACTATGGCTACACCTTC.

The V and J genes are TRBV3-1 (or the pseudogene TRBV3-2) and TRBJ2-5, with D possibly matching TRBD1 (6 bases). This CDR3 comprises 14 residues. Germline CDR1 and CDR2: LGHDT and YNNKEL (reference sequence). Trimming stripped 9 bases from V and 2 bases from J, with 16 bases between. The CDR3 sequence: CARDSQLKQETQYF. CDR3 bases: TGTGCCAGGGACAGCCAGCTAAAACAAGAGACCCAGTACTTC.

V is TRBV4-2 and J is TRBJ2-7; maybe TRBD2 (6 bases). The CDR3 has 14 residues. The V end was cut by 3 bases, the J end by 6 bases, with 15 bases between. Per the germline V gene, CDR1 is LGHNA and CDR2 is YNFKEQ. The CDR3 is CASSQGPSEPEQYF. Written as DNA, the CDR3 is TGTGCCAGCAGCCAGGGCCCTAGCGAACCCGAGCAGTACTTC.

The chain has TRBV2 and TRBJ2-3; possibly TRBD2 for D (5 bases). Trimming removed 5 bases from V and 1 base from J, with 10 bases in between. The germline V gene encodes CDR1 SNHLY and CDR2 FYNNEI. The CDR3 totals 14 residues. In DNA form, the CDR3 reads TGTGCCAGCAGTCGGGATTTTGGCACAGATACGCAGTATTTT. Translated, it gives CASSRDFGTDTQYF.

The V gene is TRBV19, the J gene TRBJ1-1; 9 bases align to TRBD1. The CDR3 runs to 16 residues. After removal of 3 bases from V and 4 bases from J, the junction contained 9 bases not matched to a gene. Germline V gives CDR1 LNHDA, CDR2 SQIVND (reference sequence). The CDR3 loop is CASSMRGQGSFTEAFF. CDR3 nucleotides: TGTGCCAGTAGTATGCGGGGACAGGGATCGTTCACTGAAGCTTTCTTT.

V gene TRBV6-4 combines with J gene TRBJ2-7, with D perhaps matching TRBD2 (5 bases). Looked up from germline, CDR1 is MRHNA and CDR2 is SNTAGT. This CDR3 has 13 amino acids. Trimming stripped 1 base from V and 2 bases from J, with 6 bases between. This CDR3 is CASSDCGPYEQYF. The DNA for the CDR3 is TGTGCCAGCAGTGACTGCGGGCCCTACGAGCAGTACTTC.

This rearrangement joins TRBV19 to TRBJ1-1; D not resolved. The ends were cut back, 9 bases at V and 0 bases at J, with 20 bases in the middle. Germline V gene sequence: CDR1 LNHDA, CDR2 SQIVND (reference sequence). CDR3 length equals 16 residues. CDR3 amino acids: CASIISPTAMNTEAFF. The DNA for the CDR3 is TGTGCCAGCATTATATCCCCAACGGCGATGAACACTGAAGCTTTCTTT.

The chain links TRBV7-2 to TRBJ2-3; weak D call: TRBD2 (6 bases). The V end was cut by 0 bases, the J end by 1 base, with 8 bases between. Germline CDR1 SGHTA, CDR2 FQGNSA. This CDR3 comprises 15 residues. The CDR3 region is CASSLASGGTDTQYF. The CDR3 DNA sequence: TGTGCCAGCAGCTTAGCTAGCGGAGGCACAGATACGCAGTATTTT.

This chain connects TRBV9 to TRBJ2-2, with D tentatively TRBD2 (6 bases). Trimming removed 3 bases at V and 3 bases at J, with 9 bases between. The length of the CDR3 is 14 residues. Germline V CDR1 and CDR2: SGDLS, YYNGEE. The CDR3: CASSGPGDTGELFF. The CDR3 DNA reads TGTGCCAGCAGCGGACCGGGAGACACCGGGGAGCTGTTTTTT.

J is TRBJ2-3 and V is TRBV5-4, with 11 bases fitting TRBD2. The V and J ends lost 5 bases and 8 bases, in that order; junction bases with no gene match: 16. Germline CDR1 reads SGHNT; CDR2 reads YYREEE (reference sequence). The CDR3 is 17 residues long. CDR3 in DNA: TGTGCCAGCAGTAGCGCCTCTGGGCTAGCGGGAGGATCTACGCAGTATTTT. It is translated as CASSSASGLAGGSTQYF.